This T cell receptor beta chain is from a study of blood T cell repertoires in COVID-19. Study details: Italy, Spain and the United States were the sources of the convalescent and acute COVID-19 samples.

Measured with immunoSEQ multiplex PCR; TCRdb has only the in-frame clones, and not every one. The sample lists 80,000 to 90,000 clones, 85% occurring once. The CDR3 is made up of 15 amino acids. The germline CDR1 and CDR2 sequences are LGHDT and YNNKEL (reference sequence). The V gene lost 1 base and the J gene lost 0 bases, with 9 bases spanning the gap. V gene TRBV3-1 (or the pseudogene TRBV3-2) combines with J gene TRBJ1-1; D call uncertain. The specimen sequenced was peripheral blood. This TCR was recovered from a woman aged 70-85 years with acute or convalescent COVID-19. Here the CDR3 reads CASSQVVAVNTEAFF. Here the CDR3 DNA reads TGTGCCAGCAGCCAAGTCGTAGCAGTGAACACTGAAGCTTTCTTT.